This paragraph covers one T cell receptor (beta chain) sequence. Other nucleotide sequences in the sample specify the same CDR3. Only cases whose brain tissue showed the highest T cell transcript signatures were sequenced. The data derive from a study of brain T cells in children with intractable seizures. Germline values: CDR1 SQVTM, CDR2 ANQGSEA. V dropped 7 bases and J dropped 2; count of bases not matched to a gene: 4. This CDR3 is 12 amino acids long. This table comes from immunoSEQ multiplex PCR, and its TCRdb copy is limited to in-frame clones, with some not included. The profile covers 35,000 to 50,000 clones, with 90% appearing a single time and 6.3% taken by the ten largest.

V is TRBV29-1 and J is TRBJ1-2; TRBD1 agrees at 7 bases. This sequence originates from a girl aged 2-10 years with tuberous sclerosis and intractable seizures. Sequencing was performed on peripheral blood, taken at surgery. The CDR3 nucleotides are TGCAGCGGAAGACAGGGAAACTATGGCTACACCTTC. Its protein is CSGRQGNYGYTF.